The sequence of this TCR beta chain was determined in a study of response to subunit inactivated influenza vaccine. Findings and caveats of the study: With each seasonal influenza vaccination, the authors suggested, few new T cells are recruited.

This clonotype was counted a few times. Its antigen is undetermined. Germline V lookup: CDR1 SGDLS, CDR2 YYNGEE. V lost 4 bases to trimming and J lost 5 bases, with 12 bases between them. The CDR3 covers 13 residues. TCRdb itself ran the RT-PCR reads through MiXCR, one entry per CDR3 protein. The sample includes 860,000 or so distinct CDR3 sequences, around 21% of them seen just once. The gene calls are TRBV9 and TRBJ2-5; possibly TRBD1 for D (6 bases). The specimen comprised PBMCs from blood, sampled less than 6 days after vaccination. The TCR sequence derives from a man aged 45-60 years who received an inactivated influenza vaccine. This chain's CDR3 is CASSFTGKETQYF. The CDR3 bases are TGTGCCAGCAGCTTTACAGGGAAGGAGACCCAGTACTTC.